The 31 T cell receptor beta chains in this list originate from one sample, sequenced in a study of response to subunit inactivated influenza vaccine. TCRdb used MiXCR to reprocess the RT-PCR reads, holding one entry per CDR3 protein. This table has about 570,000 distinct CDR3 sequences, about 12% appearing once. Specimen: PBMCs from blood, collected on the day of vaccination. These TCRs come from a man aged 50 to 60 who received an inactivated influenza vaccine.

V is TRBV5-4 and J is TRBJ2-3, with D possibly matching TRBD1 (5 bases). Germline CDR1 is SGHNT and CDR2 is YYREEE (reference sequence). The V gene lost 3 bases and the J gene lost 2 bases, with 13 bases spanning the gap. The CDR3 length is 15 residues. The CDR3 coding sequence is TGTGCCAGCAGCTCATACCCAGGGAACACAGATACGCAGTATTTT. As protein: CASSSYPGNTDTQYF.

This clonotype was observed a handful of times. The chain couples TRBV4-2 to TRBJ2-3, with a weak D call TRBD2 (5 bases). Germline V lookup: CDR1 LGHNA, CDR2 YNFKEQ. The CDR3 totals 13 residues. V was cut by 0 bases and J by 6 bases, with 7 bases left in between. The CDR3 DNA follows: TGTGCCAGCAGCCAAGATACGGGGGATACGCAGTATTTT. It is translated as CASSQDTGDTQYF.

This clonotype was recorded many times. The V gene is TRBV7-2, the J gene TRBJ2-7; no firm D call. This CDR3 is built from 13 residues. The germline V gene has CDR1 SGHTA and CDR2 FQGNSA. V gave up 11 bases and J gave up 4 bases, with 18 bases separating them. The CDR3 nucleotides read TGTGCCCCCCTCCAATGGGGAAGGTACGAGCAGTACTTC. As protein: CAPLQWGRYEQYF.

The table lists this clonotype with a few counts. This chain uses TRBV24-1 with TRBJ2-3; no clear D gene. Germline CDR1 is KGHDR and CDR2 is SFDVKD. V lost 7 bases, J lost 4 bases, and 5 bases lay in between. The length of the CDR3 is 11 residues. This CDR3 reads CATSSSDTQYF. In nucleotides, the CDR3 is TGTGCCACCAGCTCATCAGATACGCAGTATTTT.

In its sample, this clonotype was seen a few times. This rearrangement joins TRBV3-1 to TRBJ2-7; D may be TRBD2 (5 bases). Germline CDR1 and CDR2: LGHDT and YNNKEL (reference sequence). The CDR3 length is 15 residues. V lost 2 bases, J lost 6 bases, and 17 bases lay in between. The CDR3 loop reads CASSQSAGPGSEQYF. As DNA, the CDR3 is TGTGCCAGCAGCCAATCCGCGGGCCCTGGCTCCGAGCAGTACTTC.

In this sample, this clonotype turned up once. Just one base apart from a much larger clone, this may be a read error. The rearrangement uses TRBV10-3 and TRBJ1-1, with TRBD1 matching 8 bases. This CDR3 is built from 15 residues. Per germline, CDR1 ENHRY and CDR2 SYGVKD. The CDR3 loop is CVISDQTGVNTEAFF. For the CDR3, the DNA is TGTGTCATCAGTGACCAGACAGGGGTGAACACTGAAGCTTTCTTT.

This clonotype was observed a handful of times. CDR3 sequence reads: CAISSRLDDQPQHF. Here the CDR3 DNA reads TGTGCCATCAGTAGCAGGCTCGACGATCAGCCCCAGCATTTT. The V call is TRBV10-3, the J call TRBJ1-5; no firm D call. Germline V gives CDR1 ENHRY, CDR2 SYGVKD. V dropped 5 bases and J dropped 5 bases, with 13 bases sitting between them. The CDR3 contains 14 residues.

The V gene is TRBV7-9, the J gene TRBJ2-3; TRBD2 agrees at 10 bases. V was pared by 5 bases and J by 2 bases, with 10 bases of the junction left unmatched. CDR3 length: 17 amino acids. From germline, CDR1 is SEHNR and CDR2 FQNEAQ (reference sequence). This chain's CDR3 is CASSPVRTSGYTDTQYF. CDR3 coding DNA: TGTGCCAGCAGCCCCGTAAGGACTAGCGGATACACAGATACGCAGTATTTT.

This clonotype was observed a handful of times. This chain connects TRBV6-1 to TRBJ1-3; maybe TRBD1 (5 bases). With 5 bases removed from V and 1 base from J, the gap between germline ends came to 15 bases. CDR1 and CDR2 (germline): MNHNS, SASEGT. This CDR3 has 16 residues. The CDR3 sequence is CASSPGLGPSGNTIYF. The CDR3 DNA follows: TGTGCCAGCAGTCCAGGGCTTGGACCTTCTGGAAACACCATATATTTT.

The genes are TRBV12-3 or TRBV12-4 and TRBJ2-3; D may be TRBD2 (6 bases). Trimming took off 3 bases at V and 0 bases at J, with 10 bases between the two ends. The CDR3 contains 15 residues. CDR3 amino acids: CASSLRDLSTDTQYF. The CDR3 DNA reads TGTGCCAGCAGTTTGCGGGACCTTAGCACAGATACGCAGTATTTT.

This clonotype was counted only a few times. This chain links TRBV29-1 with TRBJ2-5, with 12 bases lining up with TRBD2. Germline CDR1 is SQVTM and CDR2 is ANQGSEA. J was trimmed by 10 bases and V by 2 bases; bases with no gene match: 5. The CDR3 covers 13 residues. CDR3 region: CSVERLAGENQYF. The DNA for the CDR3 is TGCAGCGTTGAAAGACTAGCGGGGGAAAACCAGTACTTC.

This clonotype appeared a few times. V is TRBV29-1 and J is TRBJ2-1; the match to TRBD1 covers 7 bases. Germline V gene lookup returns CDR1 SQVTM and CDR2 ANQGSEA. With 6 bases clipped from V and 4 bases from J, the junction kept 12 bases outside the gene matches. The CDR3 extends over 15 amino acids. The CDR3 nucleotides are TGCAGCGTCTCCACCACCGGGACAGATTACAATGAGCAGTTCTTC. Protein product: CSVSTTGTDYNEQFF.

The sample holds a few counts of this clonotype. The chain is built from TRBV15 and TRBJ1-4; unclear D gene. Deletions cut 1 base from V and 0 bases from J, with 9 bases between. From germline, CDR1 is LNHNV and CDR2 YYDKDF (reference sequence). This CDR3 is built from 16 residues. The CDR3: CATSRGRIATNEKLFF. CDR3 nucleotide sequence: TGTGCCACCAGCAGAGGACGGATTGCAACTAATGAAAAACTGTTTTTT.

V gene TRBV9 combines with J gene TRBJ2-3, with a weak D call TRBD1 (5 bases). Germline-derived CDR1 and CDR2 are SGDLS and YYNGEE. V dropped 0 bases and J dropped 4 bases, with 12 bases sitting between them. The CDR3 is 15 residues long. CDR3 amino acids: CASSVVAGIPDTQYF. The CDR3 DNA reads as TGTGCCAGCAGCGTAGTGGCAGGGATCCCAGATACGCAGTATTTT.

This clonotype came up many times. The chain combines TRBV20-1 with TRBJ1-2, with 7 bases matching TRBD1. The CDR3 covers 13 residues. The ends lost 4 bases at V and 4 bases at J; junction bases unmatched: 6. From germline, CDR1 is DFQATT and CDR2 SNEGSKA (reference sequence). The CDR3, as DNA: TGCAGTGCTACCCGGTCAGGGGGCTATGGCTACACCTTC. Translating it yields CSATRSGGYGYTF.

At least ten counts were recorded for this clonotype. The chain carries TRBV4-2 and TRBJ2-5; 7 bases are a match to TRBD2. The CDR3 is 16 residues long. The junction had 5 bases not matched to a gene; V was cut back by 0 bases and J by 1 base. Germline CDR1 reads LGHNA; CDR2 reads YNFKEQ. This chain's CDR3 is CASSQDPGGSQETQYF. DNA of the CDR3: TGTGCCAGCAGCCAAGATCCCGGGGGGTCCCAAGAGACCCAGTACTTC.

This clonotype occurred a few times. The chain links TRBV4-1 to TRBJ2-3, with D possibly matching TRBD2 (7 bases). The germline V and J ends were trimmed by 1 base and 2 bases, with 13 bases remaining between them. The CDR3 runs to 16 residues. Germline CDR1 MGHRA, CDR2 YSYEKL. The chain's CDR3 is CASSQGRGAITDTQYF. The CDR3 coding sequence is TGCGCCAGCAGCCAAGGACGGGGGGCCATCACAGATACGCAGTATTTT.

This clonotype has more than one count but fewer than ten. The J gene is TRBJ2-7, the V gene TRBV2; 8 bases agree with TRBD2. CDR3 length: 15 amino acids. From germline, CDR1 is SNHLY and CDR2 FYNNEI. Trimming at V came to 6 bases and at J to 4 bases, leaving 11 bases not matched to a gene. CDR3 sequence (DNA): TGTGCCAGCAGGCGGGGTAGCGGGACCTCTTACGAGCAGTACTTC. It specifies CASRRGSGTSYEQYF. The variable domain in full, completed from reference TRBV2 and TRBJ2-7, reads EPEVTQTPSHQVTQMGQEVILRCVPISNHLYFYWYRQILGQKVEFLVSFYNNEISEKSEIFDDQFSVERPDGSNFTLKIRSTKLEDSAMYFCASRRGSGTSYEQYFGPGTRLTVT.

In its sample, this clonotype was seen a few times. The CDR3 nucleotides read TGCGCCAGCAGCTTGGATGGGGAAAGGATCTATGGCTACACCTTC. Amino acids: CASSLDGERIYGYTF. This rearrangement joins TRBV5-1 to TRBJ1-2; D unclear. The germline gives CDR1 SGHRS, CDR2 YFSETQ. The CDR3 is 15 amino acids. The germline V and J ends were trimmed by 0 bases and 4 bases, with 13 bases remaining between them.

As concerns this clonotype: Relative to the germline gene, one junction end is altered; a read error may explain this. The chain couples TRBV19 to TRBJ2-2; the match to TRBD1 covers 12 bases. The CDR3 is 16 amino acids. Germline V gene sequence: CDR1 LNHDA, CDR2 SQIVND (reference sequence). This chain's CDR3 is CASSLGQGAKTGELFF. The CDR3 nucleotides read TGTGCCAGTAGTCTGGGACAGGGGGCGAAAACCGGGGAGCTGTTTTTT.

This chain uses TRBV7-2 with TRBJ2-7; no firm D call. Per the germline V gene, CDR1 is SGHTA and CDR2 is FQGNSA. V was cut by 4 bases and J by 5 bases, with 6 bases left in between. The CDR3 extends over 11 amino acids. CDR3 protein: CASSYTDEQYF. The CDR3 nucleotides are TGTGCCAGCAGCTACACAGACGAGCAGTACTTC.

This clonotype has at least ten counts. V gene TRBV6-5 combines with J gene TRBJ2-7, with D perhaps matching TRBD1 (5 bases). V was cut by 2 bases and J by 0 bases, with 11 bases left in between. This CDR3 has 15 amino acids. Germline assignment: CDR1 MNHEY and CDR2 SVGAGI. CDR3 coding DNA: TGTGCCAGCAGTTACGAAGGGGCCCCCTCCTACGAGCAGTACTTC. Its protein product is CASSYEGAPSYEQYF.

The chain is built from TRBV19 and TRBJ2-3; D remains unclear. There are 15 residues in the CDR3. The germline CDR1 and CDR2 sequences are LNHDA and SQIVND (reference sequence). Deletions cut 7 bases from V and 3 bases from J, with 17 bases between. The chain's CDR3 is CASTDGQVLTDTQYF. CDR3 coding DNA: TGTGCCAGTACCGACGGGCAAGTTCTGACAGATACGCAGTATTTT.

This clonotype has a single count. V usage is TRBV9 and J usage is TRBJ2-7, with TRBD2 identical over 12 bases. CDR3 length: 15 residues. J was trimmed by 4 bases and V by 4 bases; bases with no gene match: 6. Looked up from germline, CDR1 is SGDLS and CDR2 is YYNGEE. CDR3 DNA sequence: TGTGCCAGCAGCCCTAGCGGGGGGGCCGGGTACGAGCAGTACTTC. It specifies CASSPSGGAGYEQYF.

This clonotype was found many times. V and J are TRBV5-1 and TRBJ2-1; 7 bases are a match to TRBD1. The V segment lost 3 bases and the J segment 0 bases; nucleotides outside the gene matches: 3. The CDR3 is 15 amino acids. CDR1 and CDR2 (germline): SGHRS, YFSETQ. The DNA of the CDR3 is TGCGCCAGCAGCTCGAGACAGGGCTCCTACAATGAGCAGTTCTTC. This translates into CASSSRQGSYNEQFF.

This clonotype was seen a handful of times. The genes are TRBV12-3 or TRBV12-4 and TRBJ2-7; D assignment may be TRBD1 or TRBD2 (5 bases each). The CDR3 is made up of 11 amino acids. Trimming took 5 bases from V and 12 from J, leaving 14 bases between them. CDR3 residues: CASSLTGEGYF. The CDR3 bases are TGTGCCAGCAGTCTAACAGGCGAGGGGTACTTC.

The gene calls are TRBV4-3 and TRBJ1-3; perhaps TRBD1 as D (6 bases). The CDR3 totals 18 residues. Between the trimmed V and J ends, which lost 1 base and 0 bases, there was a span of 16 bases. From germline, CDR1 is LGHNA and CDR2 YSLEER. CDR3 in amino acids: CASSQGGAVSSSGNTIYF. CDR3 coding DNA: TGCGCCAGCAGCCAAGGGGGGGCGGTTAGTAGCTCTGGAAACACCATATATTTT.

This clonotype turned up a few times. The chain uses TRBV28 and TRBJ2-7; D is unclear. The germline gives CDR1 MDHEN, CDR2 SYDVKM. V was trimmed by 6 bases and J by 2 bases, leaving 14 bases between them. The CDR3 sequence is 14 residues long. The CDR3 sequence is CASSPLIPPYEQYF. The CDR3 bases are TGTGCCAGCAGCCCTCTGATCCCCCCCTACGAGCAGTACTTC.

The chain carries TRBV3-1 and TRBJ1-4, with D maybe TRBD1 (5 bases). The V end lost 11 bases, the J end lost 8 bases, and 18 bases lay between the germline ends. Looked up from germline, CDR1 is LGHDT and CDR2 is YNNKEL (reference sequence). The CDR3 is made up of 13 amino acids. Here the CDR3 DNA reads TGTGCCCGCCTCGAGAGGGGAGAAGAAAAACTGTTTTTT. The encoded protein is CARLERGEEKLFF.

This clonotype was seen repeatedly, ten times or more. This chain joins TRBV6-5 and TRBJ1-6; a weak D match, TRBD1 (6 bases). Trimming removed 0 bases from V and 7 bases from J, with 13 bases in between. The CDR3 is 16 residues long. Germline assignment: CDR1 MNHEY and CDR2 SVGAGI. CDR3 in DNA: TGTGCCAGCAGTTACTCAACAGGGTCAGGCAATTCACCCCTCCACTTT. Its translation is CASSYSTGSGNSPLHF.

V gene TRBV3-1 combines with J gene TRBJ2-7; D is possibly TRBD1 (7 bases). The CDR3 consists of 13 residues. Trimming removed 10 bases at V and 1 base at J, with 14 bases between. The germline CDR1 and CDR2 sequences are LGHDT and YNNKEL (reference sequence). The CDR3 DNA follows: TGTGCCACGTCCAGGGGGGAGTCCTACGAGCAGTACTTC. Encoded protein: CATSRGESYEQYF.